One TCR beta chain is described in this entry. The data were taken from a study of shared clonotypes between healthy human individuals. Germline V lookup: CDR1 MNHNS, CDR2 SASEGT. The CDR3 has 15 amino acids. The V gene end was trimmed by 10 bases and the J gene end by 6 bases; junction bases not matched to a gene: 13. Some clones are missing from TCRdb's copy, which holds only in-frame ones; the method was immunoSEQ multiplex PCR. The sample yields 850,000 to 1,200,000 clones, about 75% seen once. J is TRBJ2-7 and V is TRBV6-1, with TRBD2 identical over 12 bases. The receptor was derived from a man between 18 and 35 years old in good health. The sample consisted of memory CD4+ T cells sorted from blood. This sample's subset: CD45RA-negative fraction. CDR3 DNA: TGTGCCATCATCAGCAGACTAGCGGGAGAAGGCGAGCAGTACTTC. It translates to CAIISRLAGEGEQYF.